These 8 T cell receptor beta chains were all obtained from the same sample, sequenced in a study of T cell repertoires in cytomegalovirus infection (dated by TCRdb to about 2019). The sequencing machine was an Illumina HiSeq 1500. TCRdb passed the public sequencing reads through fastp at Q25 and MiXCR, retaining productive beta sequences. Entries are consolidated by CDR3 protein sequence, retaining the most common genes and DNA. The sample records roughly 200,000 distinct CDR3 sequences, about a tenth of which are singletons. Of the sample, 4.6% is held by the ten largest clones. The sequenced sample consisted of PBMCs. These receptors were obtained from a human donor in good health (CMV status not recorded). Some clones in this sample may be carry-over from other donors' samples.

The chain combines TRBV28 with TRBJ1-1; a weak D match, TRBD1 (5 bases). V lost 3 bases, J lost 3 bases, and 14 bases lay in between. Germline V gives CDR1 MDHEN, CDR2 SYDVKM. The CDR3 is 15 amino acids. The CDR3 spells CASSLDVRDYTEAFF. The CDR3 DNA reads TGTGCCAGCAGTTTGGATGTCAGGGACTACACTGAAGCTTTCTTT.

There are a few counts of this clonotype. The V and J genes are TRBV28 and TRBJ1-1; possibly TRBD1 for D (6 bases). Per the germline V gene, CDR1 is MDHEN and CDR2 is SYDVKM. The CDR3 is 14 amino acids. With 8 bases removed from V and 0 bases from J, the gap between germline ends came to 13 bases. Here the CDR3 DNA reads TGTGCCAGCGCGTCGGACAGCTTGAACACTGAAGCTTTCTTT. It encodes CASASDSLNTEAFF. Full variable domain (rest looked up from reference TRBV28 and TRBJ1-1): DVKVTQSSRYLVKRTGEKVFLECVQDMDHENMFWYRQDPGLGLRLIYFSYDVKMKEKGDIPEGYSVSREKKERFSLILESASTNQTSMYLCASASDSLNTEAFFGQGTRLTVV.

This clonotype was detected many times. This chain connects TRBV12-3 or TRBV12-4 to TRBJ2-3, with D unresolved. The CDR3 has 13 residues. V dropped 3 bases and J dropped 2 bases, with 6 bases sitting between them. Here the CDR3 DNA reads TGTGCCAGCAGTTTGCCAGTCACAGATACGCAGTATTTT. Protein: CASSLPVTDTQYF.

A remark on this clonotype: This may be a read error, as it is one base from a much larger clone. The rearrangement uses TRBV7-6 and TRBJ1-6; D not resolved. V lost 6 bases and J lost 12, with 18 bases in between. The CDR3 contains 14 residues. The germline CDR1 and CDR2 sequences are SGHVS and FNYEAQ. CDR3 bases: TGTGCCAGCAGTCGAGAGGGCGGGAGGGAACCCCTCCACTTT. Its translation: CASSREGGREPLHF.

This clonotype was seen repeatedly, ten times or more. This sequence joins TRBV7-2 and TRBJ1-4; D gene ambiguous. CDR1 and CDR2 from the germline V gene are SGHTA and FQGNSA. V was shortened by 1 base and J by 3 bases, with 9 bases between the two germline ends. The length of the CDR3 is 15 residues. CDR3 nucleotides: TGTGCCAGCAGCTTAGAGCAGCTCCCTAATGAAAAACTGTTTTTT. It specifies CASSLEQLPNEKLFF. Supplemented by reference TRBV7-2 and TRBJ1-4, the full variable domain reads GAGVSQSPSNKVTEKGKDVELRCDPISGHTALYWYRQSLGQGLEFLIYFQGNSAPDKSGLPSDRFSAERTGGSVSTLTIQRTQQEDSAVYLCASSLEQLPNEKLFFGSGTQLSVL.

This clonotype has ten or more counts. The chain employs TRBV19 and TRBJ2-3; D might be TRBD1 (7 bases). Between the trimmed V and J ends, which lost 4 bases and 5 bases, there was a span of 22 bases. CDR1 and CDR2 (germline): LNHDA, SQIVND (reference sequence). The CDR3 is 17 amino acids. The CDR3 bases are TGTGCCAGTAGTACCGCATCCTCAGGGGGACTGGTAGATACGCAGTATTTT. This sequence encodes CASSTASSGGLVDTQYF.

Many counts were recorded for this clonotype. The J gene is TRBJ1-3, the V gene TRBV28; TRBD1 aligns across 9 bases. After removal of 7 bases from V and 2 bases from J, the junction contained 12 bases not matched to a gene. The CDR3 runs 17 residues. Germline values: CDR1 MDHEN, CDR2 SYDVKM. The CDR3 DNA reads TGTGCCAGCAACACGGGACAGGGTACCCCTCCTGGAAACACCATATATTTT. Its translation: CASNTGQGTPPGNTIYF.

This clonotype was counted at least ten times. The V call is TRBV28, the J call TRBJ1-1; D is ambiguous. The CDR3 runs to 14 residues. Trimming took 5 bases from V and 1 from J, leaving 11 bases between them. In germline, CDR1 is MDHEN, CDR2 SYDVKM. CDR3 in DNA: TGTGCCAGCAGTATTAGGCAGCAGAACACTGAAGCTTTCTTT. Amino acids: CASSIRQQNTEAFF. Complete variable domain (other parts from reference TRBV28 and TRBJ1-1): DVKVTQSSRYLVKRTGEKVFLECVQDMDHENMFWYRQDPGLGLRLIYFSYDVKMKEKGDIPEGYSVSREKKERFSLILESASTNQTSMYLCASSIRQQNTEAFFGQGTRLTVV.